This entry describes one TCR beta chain. This entry is derived from a study of glioma-infiltrating T cells after dendritic cell vaccination. At the level of the study: Dendritic cells derived from monocytes and pulsed with autologous tumor lysate formed the vaccine.

Germline CDR1 reads MNHEY; CDR2 reads SMNVEV (reference sequence). The CDR3 has 16 amino acids. Trimming removed 5 bases at V and 2 bases at J, with 18 bases between. Sequenced by immunoSEQ multiplex PCR; TCRdb stores in-frame clones only, minus some. The sample yields nearly 85,000 clones, around 90% seen once. The specimen was blood, collected before dendritic cell vaccination. The rearrangement joins TRBV27 to TRBJ1-2; weak D call: TRBD1 (5 bases). The origin of this receptor is a human donor with glioblastoma. The CDR3 DNA is TGTGCCAGCAGTGATACAGCGGGACTCCGAAACTATGGCTACACCTTC. It translates to CASSDTAGLRNYGYTF.